This TCR beta chain was sequenced in a study of blood T cell repertoires in COVID-19. Study in general: Some COVID-19 samples were acute and others convalescent; all came from the United States, Italy and Spain. In each case, the material was cDNA or gDNA derived from T cells, B-cell-depleted T cells, or PBMCs.

Original processing methods: Cell counts per sample came from amplifying reference gene primers. The method was immunoSEQ multiplex PCR; TCRdb's version includes in-frame clones alone and lacks a portion of them. V and J calls and clone size are as listed in that table; D and trimming were resolved from the DNA. The sample includes some 140,000 clones, roughly nine tenths of them seen just once. V lost 4 bases and J lost 7, with 13 bases in between. Per the germline V gene, CDR1 is GTSNPN and CDR2 is SVGIG (reference sequence). CDR3 length equals 12 residues. This clonotype was sampled from a man between 50 and 59 years old with acute or convalescent COVID-19. The sample taken for sequencing was peripheral blood. The chain combines TRBV30 with TRBJ1-2, with TRBD1 as a possible D gene (5 bases). DNA of the CDR3: TGTGCCTGGACGGGGGAGGGTTCTGGCTACACCTTC. It specifies CAWTGEGSGYTF.